The 20 T cell receptor beta chains below all came from one sample that was sequenced in a study of PD-1 blockade in classical Hodgkin lymphoma. The data were produced by immunoSEQ multiplex PCR, yet TCRdb's version contains in-frame clones alone and is incomplete. The profile shows about 21,000 clones, 76% of them singletons. Specified time point: cycle 4 day 1 (C4D1), after 5 to 7 weeks of nivolumab. Brentuximab vedotin exposure varied, and every patient relapsed after autologous stem cell transplantation. The input for sequencing was peripheral blood mononuclear cells (PBMCs), taken before the fourth cycle of nivolumab. These TCRs come from a human donor with classical Hodgkin lymphoma.

For the CDR3, the DNA is TGTGCCAGCAGTTTTTTTTTCGACAGGGCCCGGAATGAGCAGTTCTTC. Translation: CASSFFFDRARNEQFF. This chain links TRBV28 with TRBJ2-1; TRBD1 agrees at 7 bases. The germline CDR1 and CDR2 sequences are MDHEN and SYDVKM. The CDR3 is 16 residues long. With V trimmed by 3 bases and J by 7 bases, 12 bases remained unmatched.

The genes are TRBV19 and TRBJ1-2; no clear D gene. CDR3 length equals 13 residues. The germline V gene encodes CDR1 LNHDA and CDR2 SQIVND (reference sequence). The germline V and J ends were trimmed by 1 base and 5 bases, with 8 bases remaining between them. DNA for the CDR3: TGTGCCAGTAGTATAGGCCAGGAATATGGCTACACCTTC. Its protein is CASSIGQEYGYTF. The variable domain in full, with the rest retrieved from reference TRBV19 and TRBJ1-2, is DGGITQSPKYLFRKEGQNVTLSCEQNLNHDAMYWYRQDPGQGLRLIYYSQIVNDFQKGDIAEGYSVSREKKESFPLTVTSAQKNPTAFYLCASSIGQEYGYTFGSGTRLTVV.

The chain carries TRBV10-3 and TRBJ1-3; D call uncertain. The ends were cut back, 10 bases at V and 0 bases at J, with 10 bases in the middle. This CDR3 has 13 residues. Germline loops: CDR1 ENHRY, CDR2 SYGVKD. CDR3: CATYEGSGNTIYF. The CDR3, as DNA: TGTGCCACCTATGAAGGCTCTGGAAACACCATATATTTT.

The chain recombines TRBV5-4 with TRBJ2-7, with 7 bases aligning to TRBD1. The CDR3 extends over 14 amino acids. Looked up from germline, CDR1 is SGHNT and CDR2 is YYREEE (reference sequence). V was pared by 4 bases and J by 0 bases, with 4 bases of the junction left unmatched. Here the CDR3 reads CASSTQGSSYEQYV. CDR3 bases: TGTGCCAGCAGCACACAGGGGAGCTCCTACGAGCAGTACGTC.

This clone turned up a few times. The chain employs TRBV19 and TRBJ2-7, with 7 bases identical to TRBD1. This CDR3 is built from 13 residues. Germline values: CDR1 LNHDA, CDR2 SQIVND (reference sequence). V gave up 4 bases and J gave up 7 bases; unmatched junction bases: 7. CDR3 in amino acids: CASSNTGVMEQYF. The CDR3 DNA follows: TGTGCCAGTAGTAACACAGGGGTCATGGAGCAGTACTTC.

This sequence joins TRBV7-2 and TRBJ2-3; tentatively, D is TRBD2 (7 bases). The CDR3 is made up of 14 amino acids. Trimming pared 0 bases from V and 6 bases from J, leaving 10 bases between. Looked up from germline, CDR1 is SGHTA and CDR2 is FQGNSA. The CDR3 protein is CASSLAGGLDTQYF. The CDR3 DNA follows: TGTGCCAGCAGCTTAGCGGGGGGGCTGGATACGCAGTATTTT.

The CDR3 nucleotides are TGTGCCAGCAGTCGGGACTCAAAAGCGGAGACCCAGTACTTC. Residues: CASSRDSKAETQYF. V and J are TRBV6-5 and TRBJ2-5, with D tentatively TRBD2 (6 bases). CDR1 is MNHEY, CDR2 SVGAGI, per germline. The CDR3 covers 14 residues. Trimming shortened V by 5 bases and J by 5 bases, and 15 bases separated the two germline ends.

The CDR3 DNA reads TGTGCCAGCAGCTTAGCGCGTGGGGGGAGTGGCGGCTACACCTTC. Amino acid sequence: CASSLARGGSGGYTF. V is TRBV7-6 and J is TRBJ1-2, with a tentative D call TRBD1 (5 bases). The V end lost 0 bases, the J end lost 8 bases, and 16 bases lay between the germline ends. The CDR3 extends over 15 amino acids. Germline values: CDR1 SGHVS, CDR2 FNYEAQ.

The chain recombines TRBV5-6 with TRBJ2-7, with D possibly being TRBD1 (6 bases). V dropped 6 bases and J dropped 6 bases, with 22 bases sitting between them. The CDR3 has 15 residues. CDR1 is SGHDT and CDR2 is YYEEEE in the germline V gene. The CDR3 DNA is TGTGCCAGCAACAGAGACAGGTTGGGATCGGGCGAGCAGTACGTC. This gives the protein CASNRDRLGSGEQYV.

The gene calls are TRBV28 and TRBJ1-3; D is unresolved. Germline V lookup: CDR1 MDHEN, CDR2 SYDVKM. The CDR3 totals 15 residues. With 5 bases removed from V and 0 bases from J, the gap between germline ends came to 11 bases. CDR3 region: CASSEHSGSGNTIYF. The DNA for the CDR3 is TGTGCCAGCAGTGAACACAGTGGCTCTGGAAACACCATATATTTT.

The chain couples TRBV28 to TRBJ2-3, with 12 bases aligning to TRBD2. The CDR3 length is 15 residues. Germline V lookup: CDR1 MDHEN, CDR2 SYDVKM. The V gene end was trimmed by 3 bases and the J gene end by 7 bases; junction bases not matched to a gene: 5. CDR3 bases: TGTGCCAGCAGTTTTGCTAGCGGGGGGGCAAATACGCAGTATTTT. As protein: CASSFASGGANTQYF.

The V call is TRBV28, the J call TRBJ1-2; 9 bases line up with TRBD1. J was trimmed by 6 bases and V by 6 bases; bases with no gene match: 5. CDR1 and CDR2 from the germline V gene are MDHEN and SYDVKM. CDR3 length equals 13 residues. The CDR3 bases are TGTGCCAGCAGGACACAGGGGGCGAATGGCTACACCTTC. Protein: CASRTQGANGYTF.

The chain joins TRBV5-1 to TRBJ1-2; a possible D gene is TRBD1 (5 bases). Germline loops: CDR1 SGHRS, CDR2 YFSETQ. The CDR3 runs 15 residues. Trimming left V 4 bases short and J 3 bases short, with 16 bases between. The CDR3 spells CASSALGRGDYGYTF. CDR3 in DNA: TGCGCCAGCAGCGCACTGGGGCGCGGGGACTATGGCTACACCTTC.

The genes are TRBV5-4 and TRBJ1-3; 7 bases are shared with TRBD1. The V and J ends lost 3 bases and 5 bases, in that order; junction bases with no gene match: 2. The germline gives CDR1 SGHNT, CDR2 YYREEE (reference sequence). This CDR3 comprises 13 residues. In nucleotides, the CDR3 is TGTGCCAGCAGCTGGGGACAGAGAAACACCATATATTTT. It codes for CASSWGQRNTIYF.

The V gene is TRBV2, the J gene TRBJ2-2; maybe TRBD2 (5 bases). CDR3 length: 16 residues. Germline CDR1 reads SNHLY; CDR2 reads FYNNEI. V was clipped by 4 bases and J by 6 bases, with 18 bases between them. The CDR3 sequence: CASSGVEGGVPGELFF. In nucleotides, the CDR3 is TGTGCCAGCAGTGGGGTAGAGGGTGGGGTTCCCGGGGAGCTGTTTTTT.

This clone was seen once. This chain links TRBV19 with TRBJ2-2; TRBD1 is a possible D gene (6 bases). This CDR3 contains 13 residues. CDR1 is LNHDA, CDR2 SQIVND, per germline (reference sequence). The V end lost 9 bases, the J end lost 5 bases, and 13 bases lay between the germline ends. The CDR3 DNA reads TGTGCCAGCGGGACACTCTTTACCGGGGAGCTGTTTTTT. Residues: CASGTLFTGELFF.

This clone was seen only once. The rearrangement uses TRBV5-1 and TRBJ1-1; D is ambiguous. The CDR3 sequence is 14 residues long. The germline V gene encodes CDR1 SGHRS and CDR2 YFSETQ. V dropped 1 base and J dropped 2 bases, with 9 bases sitting between them. DNA of the CDR3: TGCGCCAGCAGCTTGAGGGCAACCAACACTGAAGCTTTCTTT. Residues: CASSLRATNTEAFF. The variable domain in full, with the rest retrieved from reference TRBV5-1 and TRBJ1-1, is KAGVTQTPRYLIKTRGQQVTLSCSPISGHRSVSWYQQTPGQGLQFLFEYFSETQRNKGNFPGRFSGRQFSNSRSEMNVSTLELGDSALYLCASSLRATNTEAFFGQGTRLTVV.

The rearrangement joins TRBV28 to TRBJ1-5; D perhaps matches TRBD1 (6 bases). CDR1 is MDHEN, CDR2 SYDVKM, per germline. The V end lost 7 bases, the J end lost 6 bases, and 19 bases lay between the germline ends. The CDR3 contains 15 residues. In DNA, the CDR3 is TGTGCCAGCAAGAGTACAGGGAAGGGAGGTCAGCCCCAGCATTTT. Amino acid sequence: CASKSTGKGGQPQHF.

This clone was counted only a few times. Other nucleotide sequences from this sample produce the same CDR3. This chain links TRBV28 with TRBJ1-6; 9 positions agree with TRBD1. The V segment lost 3 bases and the J segment 8 bases; nucleotides outside the gene matches: 2. The CDR3 contains 14 residues. Germline values: CDR1 MDHEN, CDR2 SYDVKM. This CDR3 reads CASSLTGGHSPLHF. As DNA, the CDR3 is TGTGCCAGCAGTTTGACAGGGGGACATTCACCCCTCCACTTT.

The rearrangement joins TRBV11-2 to TRBJ2-7; D is unclear. CDR3 length: 16 residues. CDR1 SGHAT and CDR2 FQNNGV come from the germline V gene. V was cut by 1 base and J by 3 bases, with 16 bases left in between. The CDR3 loop reads CASSLGNVAAIYEQYF. In DNA form, the CDR3 reads TGTGCCAGCAGCTTAGGTAATGTGGCGGCGATCTACGAGCAGTACTTC.